This T cell receptor beta chain was sequenced in a study of regulatory T cells in long-lasting Graves disease (dated by TCRdb to the early 2020s). Describing the broader study: To count as having persistent Graves' disease, a patient had to have received antithyroid drug treatment for over 5 years with TSH receptor autoantibodies remaining persistently positive. Persistent Graves' disease patients were compared with newly diagnosed Graves' disease patients by peripheral blood TCR sequencing and RNA sequencing. In the clinical cohort, patients with persistent Graves' disease had used antithyroid drugs for an average of about 10.3 years. The study was conducted in China and was registered as a clinical trial. A total of roughly 35 samples underwent TCR sequencing: around 13 from persistent and about 20 from newly diagnosed Graves' disease patients.

This clonotype was counted ten times or more. Its antigen is still unknown. Base qualities were left out, and no much larger clone turns up one base away. The time point label corresponds to: persistent/refractory GD, antithyroid drugs over 5 years with positive TRAb. For both TCR sequencing and RNA sequencing, RNA was extracted from PBMCs in TRIzol. The diagnosis of Graves' disease followed American Thyroid Association guidelines. Patients were recruited from an endocrinology department in Xi'an, China. Each patient gave approximately 10 milliliters of peripheral blood, collected in an EDTA anticoagulant tube. PBMCs were isolated by Ficoll Paque Plus density gradient separation without further T cell sorting. RNA quality was checked with an Agilent 2100 Bioanalyzer and agarose gel, and concentration with a NanoDrop 2000. The CDR3 runs 15 residues from the cysteine to the phenylalanine. CDR3 DNA only is kept here, 45 bases in frame from base 1. The CDR1 and CDR2 encoded by the germline V gene are MNHEY and SVGEGT. Trimming costs V 2 bases and J 2 bases, and their ends lie 13 bases apart.

Results the study describes overall, beyond this receptor: Sequencing and analysis were restricted to the TCR beta chain. Persistent disease showed preferential use of TRBV28, TRBJ1-2 and TRBJ2-5, whereas newly diagnosed disease favored TRBV20-1 and TRBJ2-1. The authors noted that the small sample size was a limitation that may lower accuracy. Only peripheral blood was studied, because thyroid tissue, the primary lesion, was inaccessible. Persistent patients shared more public clonotypes among themselves (more than 2,500) than newly diagnosed patients did (about 1,000). Compared with newly diagnosed patients, persistent Graves' disease patients had lower TCR Shannon entropy and fewer highly expanded clones, which suggests clonal expansion.

The library relied on multiplex PCR. The instrument was an Illumina HiSeq 4000. TCR beta libraries were built with iRepertoire HTBI primers and Arm-PCR amplification of CDR3 regions. Gel purification was performed on PCR products prior to sequencing. In the source study's methods: Gene usage analysis of CDR3 amino acid clonotypes relied on the roughly 67 TRBV and more than twelve TRBJ segments identified across samples. Filtered high-quality paired reads were merged into contigs using COPE and FqMerger. BLAST was used to align contigs to the IMGT TRBV, TRBD and TRBJ reference genes, and CDR3 was defined following IMGT. Highly expanded clones were defined as clonotypes with a frequency above 0.1%. Shannon entropy served as the measure of repertoire diversity, while the Gini coefficient captured V-J evenness. A clonotype was considered public if more than one individual shared it. The public reads were run again by TCRdb, first through fastp at Q25 and then through MiXCR, and only productive beta chains were kept. Each entry merges the rows of one CDR3 protein and shows their most common DNA and genes. The V and J calls reflect TCRdb's pipeline rather than the authors' work. This sample lists 650,000 to 850,000 distinct CDR3 sequences; approximately 31% were detected once. Jointly, the top ten make up about two fifths of the sample.

The chain links TRBV6-2 or TRBV6-3 with TRBJ2-7; no D segment can be confidently identified. The material sequenced was peripheral blood mononuclear cells (PBMCs), taken when the disease was refractory, from a patient treated with antithyroid drugs. The sequence was obtained from a female donor with Graves disease. The CDR3 has the sequence CASSYAPADAYEQYF. The base sequence is TGTGCCAGCAGTTACGCCCCAGCAGACGCCTACGAGCAGTACTTC.